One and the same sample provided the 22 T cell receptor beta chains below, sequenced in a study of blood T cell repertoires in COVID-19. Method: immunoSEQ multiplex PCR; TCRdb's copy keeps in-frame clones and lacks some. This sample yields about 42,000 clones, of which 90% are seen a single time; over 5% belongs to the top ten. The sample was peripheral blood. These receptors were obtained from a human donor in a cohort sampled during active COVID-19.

The CDR3 reads CASSLVYEQYF. The CDR3 DNA is TGTGCCAGCAGCTTGGTATACGAGCAGTACTTC. The chain recombines TRBV5-5 with TRBJ2-7; D is undetermined. Germline assignment: CDR1 SGHKS and CDR2 YYEKEE (reference sequence). The CDR3 has 11 residues. V was shortened by 0 bases and J by 4 bases, with 2 bases between the two germline ends.

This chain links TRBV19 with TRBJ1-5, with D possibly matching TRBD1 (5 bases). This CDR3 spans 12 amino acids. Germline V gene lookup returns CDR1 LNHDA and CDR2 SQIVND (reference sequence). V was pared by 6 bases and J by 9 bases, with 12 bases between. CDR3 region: CASRPQGGPQHF. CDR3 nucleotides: TGTGCCAGTAGGCCTCAGGGCGGGCCCCAGCATTTT.

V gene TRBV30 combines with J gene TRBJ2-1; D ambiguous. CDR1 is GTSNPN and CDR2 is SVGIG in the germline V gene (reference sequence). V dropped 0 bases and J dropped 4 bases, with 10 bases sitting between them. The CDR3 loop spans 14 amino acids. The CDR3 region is CAWSVGAIYNEQFF. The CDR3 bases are TGTGCCTGGAGTGTAGGAGCGATTTACAATGAGCAGTTCTTC.

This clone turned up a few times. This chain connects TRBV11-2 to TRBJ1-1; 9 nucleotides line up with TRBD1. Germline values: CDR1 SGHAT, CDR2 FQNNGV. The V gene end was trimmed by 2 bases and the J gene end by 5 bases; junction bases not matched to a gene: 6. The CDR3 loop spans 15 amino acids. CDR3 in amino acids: CASSLMRDRETEAFF. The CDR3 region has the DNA TGTGCCAGCAGCTTAATGAGGGACAGGGAAACTGAAGCTTTCTTT.

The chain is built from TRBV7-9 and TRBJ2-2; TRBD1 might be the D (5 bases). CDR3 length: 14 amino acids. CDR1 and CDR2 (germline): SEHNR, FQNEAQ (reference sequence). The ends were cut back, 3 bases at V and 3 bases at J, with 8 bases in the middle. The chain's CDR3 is CASSFLGHTGELFF. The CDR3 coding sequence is TGTGCCAGCAGCTTTCTGGGGCACACCGGGGAGCTGTTTTTT.

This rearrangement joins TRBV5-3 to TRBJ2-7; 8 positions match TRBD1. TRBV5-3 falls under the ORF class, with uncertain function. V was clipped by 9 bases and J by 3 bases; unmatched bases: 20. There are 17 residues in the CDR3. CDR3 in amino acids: CATTPGTGPPPNYEQYF. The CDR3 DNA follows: TGTGCCACAACACCCGGGACAGGACCACCTCCTAACTACGAGCAGTACTTC.

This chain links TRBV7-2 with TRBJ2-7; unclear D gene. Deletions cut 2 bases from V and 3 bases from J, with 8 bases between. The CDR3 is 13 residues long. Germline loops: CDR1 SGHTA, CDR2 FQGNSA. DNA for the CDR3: TGTGCCAGCAGCTTAAACAGAGACTACGAGCAGTACTTC. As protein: CASSLNRDYEQYF.

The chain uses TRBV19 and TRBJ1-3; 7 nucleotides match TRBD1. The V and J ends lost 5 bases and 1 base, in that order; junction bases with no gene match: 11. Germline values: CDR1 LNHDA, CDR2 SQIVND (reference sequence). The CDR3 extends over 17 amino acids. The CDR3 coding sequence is TGTGCCAGTAGTGGGTTCCGGGACAGTCTTTCTGGAAACACCATATATTTT. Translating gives CASSGFRDSLSGNTIYF.

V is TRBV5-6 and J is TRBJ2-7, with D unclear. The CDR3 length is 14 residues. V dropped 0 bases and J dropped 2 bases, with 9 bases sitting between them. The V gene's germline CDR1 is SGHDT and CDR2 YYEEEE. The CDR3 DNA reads TGTGCCAGCAGCTTGGGCGCGGAAACCTACGAGCAGTACTTC. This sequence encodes CASSLGAETYEQYF.

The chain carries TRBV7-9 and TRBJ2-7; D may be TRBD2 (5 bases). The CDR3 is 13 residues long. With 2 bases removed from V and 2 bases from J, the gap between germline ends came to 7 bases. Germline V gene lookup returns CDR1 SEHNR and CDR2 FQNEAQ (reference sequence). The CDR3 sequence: CASSLPGTYEQYF. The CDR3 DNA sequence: TGTGCCAGCAGCTTACCGGGAACCTACGAGCAGTACTTC.

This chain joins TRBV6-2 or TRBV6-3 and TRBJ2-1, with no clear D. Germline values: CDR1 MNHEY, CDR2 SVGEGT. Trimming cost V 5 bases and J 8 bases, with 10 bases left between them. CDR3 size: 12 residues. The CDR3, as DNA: TGTGCCAGCAGTCCCCTCAACTATGAGCAGTTCTTC. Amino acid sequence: CASSPLNYEQFF.

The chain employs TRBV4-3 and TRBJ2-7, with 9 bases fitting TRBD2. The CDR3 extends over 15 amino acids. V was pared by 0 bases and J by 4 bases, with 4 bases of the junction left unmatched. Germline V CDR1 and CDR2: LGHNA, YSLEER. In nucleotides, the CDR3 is TGCGCCAGCAGCCAAGATCAAGCGGGAGGATACGAGCAGTACTTC. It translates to CASSQDQAGGYEQYF.

CDR3 sequence (DNA): TGCGCCAGCAGCTCCGGGACAGGGACCTCTGAGGGCTACACCTTC. This codes for CASSSGTGTSEGYTF. The gene calls are TRBV5-1 and TRBJ1-2, with TRBD1 matching over 9 bases. Losses at the gene ends were 3 bases for V and 8 bases for J; bases not matched to a gene: 11. Germline assignment: CDR1 SGHRS and CDR2 YFSETQ. The CDR3 has 15 amino acids.

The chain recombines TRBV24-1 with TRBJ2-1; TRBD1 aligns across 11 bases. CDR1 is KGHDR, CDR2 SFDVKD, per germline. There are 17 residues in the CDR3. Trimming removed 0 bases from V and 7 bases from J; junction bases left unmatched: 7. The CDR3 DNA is TGTGCCACCAGTGATTTGAAGCGGGACAGGGGGGGTAATGAGCAGTTCTTC. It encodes CATSDLKRDRGGNEQFF.

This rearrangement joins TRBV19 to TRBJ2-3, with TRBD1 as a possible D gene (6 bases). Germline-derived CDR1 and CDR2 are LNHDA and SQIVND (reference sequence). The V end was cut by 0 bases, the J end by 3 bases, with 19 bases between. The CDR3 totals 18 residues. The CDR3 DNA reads TGTGCCAGTAGTATAGAACCACAGGGTCAAATAGGGACAGATACGCAGTATTTT. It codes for CASSIEPQGQIGTDTQYF.

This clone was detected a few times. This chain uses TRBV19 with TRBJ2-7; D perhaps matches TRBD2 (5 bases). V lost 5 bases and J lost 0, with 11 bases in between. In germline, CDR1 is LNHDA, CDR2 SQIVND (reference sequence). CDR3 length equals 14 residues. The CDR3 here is CASSPGYSSYEQYF. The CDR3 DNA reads TGTGCCAGTAGTCCGGGGTACAGCTCCTACGAGCAGTACTTC. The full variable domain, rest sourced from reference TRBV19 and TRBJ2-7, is DGGITQSPKYLFRKEGQNVTLSCEQNLNHDAMYWYRQDPGQGLRLIYYSQIVNDFQKGDIAEGYSVSREKKESFPLTVTSAQKNPTAFYLCASSPGYSSYEQYFGPGTRLTVT.

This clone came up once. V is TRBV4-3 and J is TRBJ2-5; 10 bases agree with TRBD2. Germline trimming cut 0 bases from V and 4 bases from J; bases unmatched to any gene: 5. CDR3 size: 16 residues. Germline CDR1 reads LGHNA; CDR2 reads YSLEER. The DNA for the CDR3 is TGCGCCAGCAGCCAAGAACTGTCTAGCGGGGGAGAGACCCAGTACTTC. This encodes CASSQELSSGGETQYF.

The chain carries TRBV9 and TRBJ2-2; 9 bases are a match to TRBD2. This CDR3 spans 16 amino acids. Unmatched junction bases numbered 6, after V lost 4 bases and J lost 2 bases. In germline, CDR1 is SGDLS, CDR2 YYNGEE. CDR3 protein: CASSPRLAVNTGELFF. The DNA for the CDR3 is TGTGCCAGCAGCCCAAGACTAGCGGTAAACACCGGGGAGCTGTTTTTT. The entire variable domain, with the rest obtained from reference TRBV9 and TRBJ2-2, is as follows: DSGVTQTPKHLITATGQRVTLRCSPRSGDLSVYWYQQSLDQGLQFLIQYYNGEERAKGNILERFSAQQFPDLHSELNLSSLELGDSALYFCASSPRLAVNTGELFFGEGSRLTVL.

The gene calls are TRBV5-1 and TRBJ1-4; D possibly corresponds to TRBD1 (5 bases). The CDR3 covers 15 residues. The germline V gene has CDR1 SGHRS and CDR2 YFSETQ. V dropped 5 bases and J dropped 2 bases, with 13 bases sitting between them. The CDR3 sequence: CASSYSPGTNEKLFF. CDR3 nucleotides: TGCGCCAGCAGTTATTCCCCAGGGACTAATGAAAAACTGTTTTTT.

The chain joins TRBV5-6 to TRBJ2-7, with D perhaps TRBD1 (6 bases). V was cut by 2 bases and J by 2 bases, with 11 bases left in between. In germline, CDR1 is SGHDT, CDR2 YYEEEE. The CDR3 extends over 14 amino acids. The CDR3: CASSLQGTTYEQYF. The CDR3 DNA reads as TGTGCCAGCAGCTTACAGGGAACGACCTACGAGCAGTACTTC.

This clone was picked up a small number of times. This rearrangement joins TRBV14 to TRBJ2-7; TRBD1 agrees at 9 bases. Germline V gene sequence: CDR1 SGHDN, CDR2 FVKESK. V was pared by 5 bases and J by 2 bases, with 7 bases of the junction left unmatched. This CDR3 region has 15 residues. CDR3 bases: TGTGCCAGCAGCGAGGGGACAGGGACCGCCTACGAGCAGTACTTC. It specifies CASSEGTGTAYEQYF.

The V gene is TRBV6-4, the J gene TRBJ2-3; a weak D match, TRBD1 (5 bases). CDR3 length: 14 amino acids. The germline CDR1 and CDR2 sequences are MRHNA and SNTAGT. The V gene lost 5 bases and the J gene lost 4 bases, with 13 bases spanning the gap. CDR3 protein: CASSPNVGPDTQYF. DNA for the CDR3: TGTGCCAGCAGTCCCAACGTGGGGCCAGATACGCAGTATTTT.